This is a list of T cell receptor beta chains from one sample in a study of a mutant IDH1 vaccine in newly diagnosed glioma. Profiling relied on immunoSEQ multiplex PCR, and the TCRdb table lists in-frame clones only, not all of them. The sample holds around 40,000 clones, about four fifths seen once. Antigen specificity for these receptors is unknown. The sample was PBMCs, taken from a glioma patient whose treatment included an IDH1 peptide vaccine. The source of these receptors is a woman in her thirties or forties with glioma. Some clones in this sample may be carry-over from other donors' samples. CDR3s leave out the opening cysteine and the closing phenylalanine or tryptophan. Each record gives: CDR3 protein, J gene, V gene.

CDR3: ASSRSLQNYEQY; J: TRBJ2-7; V: TRBV27
CDR3: AWTTGTGGSYEQY; J: TRBJ2-7; V: TRBV30
CDR3: ASSQVSGRAEYEQY; J: TRBJ2-7; V: TRBV4-2
CDR3: ASSPNQVSTYEQY; J: TRBJ2-7; V: TRBV6-5
CDR3: ASSSGLAGSLASYEQY; J: TRBJ2-7; V: TRBV5-1
CDR3: ASSLTSGRFYNEQF; J: TRBJ2-1; V: TRBV9
CDR3: ASSSQGSLSSGANVLT; J: TRBJ2-6; V: TRBV7-2
CDR3: ASSLFVGESEAF; J: TRBJ1-1; V: TRBV4-1
CDR3: ASSDGVGGYEQF; J: TRBJ2-1; V: TRBV6-4
CDR3: ASSYSNTGNTIY; J: TRBJ1-3; V: TRBV6-6
CDR3: ASRRGWGEETQY; J: TRBJ2-5; V: TRBV7-9
CDR3: ASILAGLTDTQY; J: TRBJ2-3; V: TRBV2
CDR3: ASSLGFIQEAF; J: TRBJ1-1; V: TRBV5-6
CDR3: AIDRFPGYT; J: TRBJ1-2; V: TRBV6-1
CDR3: ASSNRGGEKLF; J: TRBJ1-4; V: TRBV5-4
CDR3: ASSENWNNYGYT; J: TRBJ1-2; V: TRBV2
CDR3: ASSPSSAGAYEQY; J: TRBJ2-7; V: TRBV4-3
CDR3: STGVRTGELF; J: TRBJ2-2; V: TRBV29-1
CDR3: ASSYGANQPQH; J: TRBJ1-5; V: TRBV6-6
CDR3: ASSYSGPVEQY; J: TRBJ2-7; V: TRBV6-5
CDR3: ASSLGQVGDQF; J: TRBJ2-1; V: TRBV28
CDR3: ASSDEVPGPQH; J: TRBJ1-5; V: TRBV2
CDR3: AWSGGLGRGDSSPLH; J: TRBJ1-6; V: TRBV30
CDR3: ASSYSGVPY; J: TRBJ2-7; V: TRBV6-5
CDR3: ASLGLAGPF; J: TRBJ2-1; V: TRBV7-9
CDR3: ATSLNRGNQPQH; J: TRBJ1-5; V: TRBV27
CDR3: ASRGQGGQPQH; J: TRBJ1-5; V: TRBV6-1
CDR3: ASSLDRVSSYEQY; J: TRBJ2-7; V: TRBV7-2
CDR3: ASSLLTGDEQF; J: TRBJ2-1; V: TRBV5-1
CDR3: ATSREGGANTEAF; J: TRBJ1-1; V: TRBV15
CDR3: ASSARYTQY; J: TRBJ2-3; V: TRBV25-1
CDR3: ASSSPSGGDLYGYT; J: TRBJ1-2; V: TRBV6-5
CDR3: ASSQGKLASGNDEQY; J: TRBJ2-7; V: TRBV4-1
CDR3: ASARLGRLWEQY; J: TRBJ2-7; V: TRBV7-9
CDR3: ASSPIEGGTEAF; J: TRBJ1-1; V: TRBV6-6
CDR3: ASSVVGGTQY; J: TRBJ2-3; V: TRBV9
CDR3: ASSSGWATGNTIY; J: TRBJ1-3; V: TRBV28